Presented here are 31 T cell receptor beta chains from one specimen sequenced in a study of cytomegalovirus exposure and HLA in healthy donors. Use of 60 Vbeta and 13 Jbeta primers characterized the PCR. Repertoires were generated with immunoSEQ multiplex PCR, while TCRdb's copy carries only in-frame clones and drops some. Seen in this sample are some 110,000 clones; the ten most common clones hold about 6.8%. Sequencing was performed on PBMCs. These receptors originate from a man aged 40-49 years in good health and CMV-seropositive.

This sequence joins TRBV6-5 and TRBJ2-5; 8 nucleotides agree with TRBD1. CDR1 is MNHEY, CDR2 SVGAGI, per germline. V lost 0 bases and J lost 12; bases outside the gene matches: 9. This CDR3 has 14 amino acids. This chain's CDR3 is CASSYSGTGPFKYF. CDR3 DNA sequence: TGTGCCAGCAGTTACTCAGGGACAGGTCCTTTCAAGTACTTC.

The gene calls are TRBV28 and TRBJ2-2; 9 nucleotides agree with TRBD2. This CDR3 is 15 amino acids long. CDR1 is MDHEN, CDR2 SYDVKM, per germline. The V segment lost 5 bases and the J segment 8 bases; nucleotides outside the gene matches: 9. CDR3 coding DNA: TGTGCCAGCAGTCTAGCGGGACCCAGGCCAGGGGAGCTGTTTTTT. Amino acids: CASSLAGPRPGELFF.

CDR3 coding DNA: TGTGCCAGCAGTTTCCGGGGGGGGCGTGAAGGCTACACCTTC. It yields the protein CASSFRGGREGYTF. The chain joins TRBV28 to TRBJ1-2; D might be TRBD1 (6 bases). Trimming stripped 3 bases from V and 8 bases from J, with 16 bases between. CDR1 is MDHEN, CDR2 SYDVKM, per germline. The CDR3 length is 14 residues.

The chain carries TRBV7-3 and TRBJ2-3; D remains ambiguous. CDR1 is SGHTA, CDR2 FQGTGA, per germline. The ends were cut back, 0 bases at V and 4 bases at J, with 5 bases in the middle. This CDR3 comprises 13 residues. CDR3: CASSLTFADTQYF. In DNA, the CDR3 is TGTGCCAGCAGCTTAACGTTCGCAGATACGCAGTATTTT.

The chain is built from TRBV5-4 and TRBJ1-1, with 7 bases fitting TRBD1. CDR3 size: 17 residues. Germline values: CDR1 SGHNT, CDR2 YYREEE (reference sequence). Germline trimming cut 5 bases from V and 3 bases from J; bases unmatched to any gene: 16. The CDR3 sequence is CASREQGTFFKDTEAFF. The CDR3 DNA sequence: TGTGCCAGCAGGGAACAGGGGACGTTTTTTAAGGACACTGAAGCTTTCTTT.

The chain uses TRBV5-6 and TRBJ1-2; D gene unclear. The length of the CDR3 is 12 residues. Germline V CDR1 and CDR2: SGHDT, YYEEEE. V was shortened by 6 bases and J by 8 bases, with 14 bases between the two germline ends. This chain's CDR3 is CASNPGSGGYTF. CDR3 bases: TGTGCCAGCAACCCTGGCTCGGGAGGCTACACCTTC.

The chain employs TRBV10-1 and TRBJ2-7; 9 nucleotides align to TRBD2. Looked up from germline, CDR1 is WNHNN and CDR2 is SYGVQD (reference sequence). V shed 2 bases and J 3 bases; nucleotides not matched to a gene: 8. This CDR3 contains 16 residues. CDR3 bases: TGCGCCAGCAGTGAGGGGCCTAGCGGGGCCGGCTACGAGCAGTACTTC. Protein product: CASSEGPSGAGYEQYF.

The rearrangement joins TRBV5-1 to TRBJ1-1; 9 bases fit TRBD1. With V trimmed by 0 bases and J by 1 base, 1 base remained unmatched. This CDR3 spans 15 amino acids. Germline V gives CDR1 SGHRS, CDR2 YFSETQ. Written as DNA, the CDR3 is TGCGCCAGCAGCTTGGCGGGACAGGGGAACACTGAAGCTTTCTTT. Protein: CASSLAGQGNTEAFF.

V and J are TRBV5-6 and TRBJ2-5, with 13 bases identical to TRBD2. Trimming cost V 2 bases and J 5 bases; bases outside gene matches: 9. There are 17 residues in the CDR3. Germline-derived CDR1 and CDR2 are SGHDT and YYEEEE. DNA for the CDR3: TGTGCCAGCAGCTTTCGGACTAGCGGGAGTCTTAGGGAGACCCAGTACTTC. Amino acid sequence: CASSFRTSGSLRETQYF.

The chain links TRBV7-3 to TRBJ2-1; 8 positions agree with TRBD2. CDR1 and CDR2 from the germline V gene are SGHTA and FQGTGA. The CDR3 loop spans 12 amino acids. V lost 4 bases, J lost 7 bases, and 0 bases stayed unmatched. For the CDR3, the DNA is TGTGCCAGCAGCTCGGGGGGGAATGAGCAGTTCTTC. Protein sequence: CASSSGGNEQFF.

The gene calls are TRBV6-5 and TRBJ1-2; TRBD1 matches 7 bases. Trimming at V came to 0 bases and at J to 7 bases, leaving 11 bases not matched to a gene. The germline gives CDR1 MNHEY, CDR2 SVGAGI. The CDR3 loop spans 16 amino acids. This chain's CDR3 is CASSYSITGQKAGYTF. In DNA form, the CDR3 reads TGTGCCAGCAGTTACTCGATAACGGGACAGAAGGCTGGCTACACCTTC.

To note about this clone: The identical CDR3 is also encoded by other nucleotide sequences in the sample. This chain joins TRBV18 and TRBJ1-5, with TRBD1 matching 8 bases. J lost 6 bases, V lost 5 bases, and 3 bases had no gene match. The CDR3 sequence is 13 residues long. From germline, CDR1 is KGHSH and CDR2 LQKENI. The CDR3 region has the DNA TGTGCCAGCTCAGGAGACAGGGGTCAGCCCCAGCATTTT. Its protein product is CASSGDRGQPQHF. Based on the CDR3 plus reference TRBV18 and TRBJ1-5, the full variable domain is NAGVMQNPRHLVRRRGQEARLRCSPMKGHSHVYWYRQLPEEGLKFMVYLQKENIIDESGMPKERFSAEFPKEGPSILRIQQVVRGDSAAYFCASSGDRGQPQHFGDGTRLSIL.

The chain employs TRBV6-1 and TRBJ2-7; D may be TRBD1 (5 bases). Trimming cost V 4 bases and J 6 bases, with 13 bases left between them. This CDR3 has 13 residues. In germline, CDR1 is MNHNS, CDR2 SASEGT. CDR3 DNA: TGTGCCAGCAGTGTGAAAGGGGCTGGCGAGCAGTACTTC. It codes for CASSVKGAGEQYF.

The chain links TRBV5-1 to TRBJ2-1, with TRBD2 identical over 15 bases. V dropped 4 bases and J dropped 7; count of bases not matched to a gene: 3. Germline CDR1 and CDR2: SGHRS and YFSETQ. This CDR3 has 15 amino acids. CDR3 nucleotide sequence: TGCGCCAGCAGCCCCGGGACTAGCGGGGGGAATGAGCAGTTCTTC. It specifies CASSPGTSGGNEQFF. Combining the CDR3 with reference TRBV5-1 and TRBJ2-1 gives the whole variable domain KAGVTQTPRYLIKTRGQQVTLSCSPISGHRSVSWYQQTPGQGLQFLFEYFSETQRNKGNFPGRFSGRQFSNSRSEMNVSTLELGDSALYLCASSPGTSGGNEQFFGPGTRLTVL.

This rearrangement joins TRBV7-2 to TRBJ2-5, with TRBD2 matching 12 bases. V shed 2 bases and J 5 bases; nucleotides not matched to a gene: 3. Germline CDR1 reads SGHTA; CDR2 reads FQGNSA. This CDR3 spans 15 amino acids. DNA of the CDR3: TGTGCCAGCAGCTTACTAGCGGGAGGGAGGGAGACCCAGTACTTC. Protein product: CASSLLAGGRETQYF.

The CDR3 nucleotides read TGTGCCAGCAGCTTGCAGGGCAATCAGCCCCAGCATTTT. This encodes CASSLQGNQPQHF. The chain links TRBV7-2 to TRBJ1-5; D gene ambiguous. Trimming stripped 3 bases from V and 2 bases from J, with 5 bases between. This CDR3 spans 13 amino acids. Germline V CDR1 and CDR2: SGHTA, FQGNSA. Full variable domain (rest looked up from reference TRBV7-2 and TRBJ1-5): GAGVSQSPSNKVTEKGKDVELRCDPISGHTALYWYRQSLGQGLEFLIYFQGNSAPDKSGLPSDRFSAERTGGSVSTLTIQRTQQEDSAVYLCASSLQGNQPQHFGDGTRLSIL.

V gene TRBV30 combines with J gene TRBJ2-1; 8 bases map to TRBD1. Germline values: CDR1 GTSNPN, CDR2 SVGIG (reference sequence). The V segment lost 4 bases and the J segment 10 bases; nucleotides outside the gene matches: 3. The CDR3 extends over 11 amino acids. The CDR3 spells CAWTDRGEQFF. In DNA, the CDR3 is TGTGCCTGGACAGACAGGGGCGAGCAGTTCTTC.

This chain joins TRBV9 and TRBJ2-1; a weak D match, TRBD2 (6 bases). CDR1 and CDR2 from the germline V gene are SGDLS and YYNGEE. Deletions cut 3 bases from V and 8 bases from J, with 18 bases between. There are 15 residues in the CDR3. CDR3: CASSDRDSAVYEQFF. CDR3 nucleotide sequence: TGTGCCAGCAGCGACCGGGACTCCGCTGTCTATGAGCAGTTCTTC.

The chain carries TRBV7-9 and TRBJ2-7, with D unclear. V lost 5 bases and J lost 3, with 14 bases in between. Germline lookup yields CDR1 SEHNR and CDR2 FQNEAQ (reference sequence). This CDR3 comprises 14 residues. CDR3: CASSRPDIYYEQYF. In nucleotides, the CDR3 is TGTGCCAGCAGCCGGCCCGACATATACTACGAGCAGTACTTC.

The chain couples TRBV28 to TRBJ2-7; the match to TRBD1 covers 9 bases. V was clipped by 7 bases and J by 0 bases; unmatched bases: 7. Germline V gene data show CDR1 as MDHEN and CDR2 as SYDVKM. CDR3 length equals 15 residues. Here the CDR3 reads CASTEGTGSSYEQYF. CDR3 in DNA: TGTGCCAGCACCGAGGGGACAGGGAGCTCCTACGAGCAGTACTTC.

V usage is TRBV12-5 and J usage is TRBJ1-1; TRBD1 might be the D (5 bases). The CDR3 extends over 15 amino acids. CDR1 LGHNT and CDR2 FRNRAP come from the germline V gene. Between the trimmed V and J ends, which lost 5 bases and 0 bases, there was a span of 13 bases. CDR3 residues: CASGGPGTVNTEAFF. CDR3 DNA: TGTGCTAGTGGTGGTCCCGGGACTGTGAACACTGAAGCTTTCTTT.

The rearrangement links TRBV5-1 to TRBJ2-7; D is unresolved. The CDR3 is 15 residues long. V was shortened by 2 bases and J by 4 bases, with 16 bases between the two germline ends. CDR1 SGHRS and CDR2 YFSETQ come from the germline V gene. The CDR3 DNA follows: TGCGCCAGCAGCTTTGGGCCGGTCAGCCCATACGAGCAGTACTTC. Translated: CASSFGPVSPYEQYF.

This chain links TRBV5-1 with TRBJ2-7; no reliable D call. V lost 0 bases and J 2 bases, leaving 6 bases between the germline ends. The germline V gene encodes CDR1 SGHRS and CDR2 YFSETQ. This CDR3 spans 13 amino acids. This CDR3 is CASSLARAYEQYF. The CDR3 DNA reads as TGCGCCAGCAGCTTGGCCCGGGCCTACGAGCAGTACTTC.

The chain recombines TRBV11-2 with TRBJ2-7; no reliable D call. Trimming cost V 5 bases and J 2 bases, with 16 bases left between them. The germline CDR1 and CDR2 sequences are SGHAT and FQNNGV. This CDR3 has 15 residues. The CDR3 DNA sequence: TGTGCCAGCAGCCCCTCCGGAGTGGGTCCCTACGAGCAGTACTTC. Protein sequence: CASSPSGVGPYEQYF. Variable domain in full (rest from reference TRBV11-2 and TRBJ2-7): EAGVAQSPRYKIIEKRQSVAFWCNPISGHATLYWYQQILGQGPKLLIQFQNNGVVDDSQLPKDRFSAERLKGVDSTLKIQPAKLEDSAVYLCASSPSGVGPYEQYFGPGTRLTVT.

The rearrangement uses TRBV5-1 and TRBJ1-1; D is possibly TRBD1 (5 bases). The CDR3 covers 14 residues. V lost 7 bases to trimming and J lost 1 base, with 14 bases between them. CDR1 SGHRS and CDR2 YFSETQ come from the germline V gene. CDR3 nucleotides: TGCGCCAGCTCGGTCGCCGGGGGGAACACTGAAGCTTTCTTT. Translated: CASSVAGGNTEAFF.

The chain recombines TRBV28 with TRBJ1-2; D unclear. The V and J ends lost 5 bases and 4 bases respectively, with 5 bases between them. CDR3 size: 11 residues. Germline V gene data show CDR1 as MDHEN and CDR2 as SYDVKM. The CDR3 spells CASSVLYGYTF. In DNA form, the CDR3 reads TGTGCCAGCAGTGTCCTCTATGGCTACACCTTC.

The rearrangement uses TRBV6-5 and TRBJ2-5; the match to TRBD1 covers 9 bases. The DNA end is more similar to TRBJ2-7, so the J call may be wrong. The germline gives CDR1 MNHEY, CDR2 SVGAGI. The CDR3 length is 14 residues. The CDR3 loop is CASRGQGHSYEQYF. Written as DNA, the CDR3 is TGTGCCAGCAGGGGACAGGGCCACTCCTACGAGCAGTACTTC.

The rearrangement links TRBV19 to TRBJ1-2; 7 bases agree with TRBD1. V was pared by 3 bases and J by 8 bases, with 15 bases of the junction left unmatched. CDR1 and CDR2 (germline): LNHDA, SQIVND (reference sequence). This CDR3 contains 16 residues. The CDR3 DNA reads TGTGCCAGTAGTATCGGAGGACAGGACACCCAGCGGGGCTACACCTTC. Its protein product is CASSIGGQDTQRGYTF.

The CDR3 DNA reads as TGCGCCAGCAGCCAATCATCCAGCGGGGGGGATGAGCAGTTCTTC. Translated, it gives CASSQSSSGGDEQFF. The chain has TRBV4-3 and TRBJ2-1; 10 positions agree with TRBD2. V lost 2 bases, J lost 8 bases, and 6 bases stayed unmatched. Germline CDR1 and CDR2: LGHNA and YSLEER. This CDR3 spans 15 amino acids.

V and J are TRBV10-1 and TRBJ2-7, with 9 positions matching TRBD2. The V gene's germline CDR1 is WNHNN and CDR2 SYGVQD (reference sequence). Losses at the gene ends were 3 bases for V and 3 bases for J; bases not matched to a gene: 3. CDR3 length equals 14 residues. CDR3 sequence: CASSDQTSGYEQYF. In DNA form, the CDR3 reads TGCGCCAGCAGTGACCAGACTAGCGGCTACGAGCAGTACTTC.

This chain links TRBV4-2 with TRBJ2-7; a possible D gene is TRBD1 (5 bases). The CDR3 covers 17 residues. V was shortened by 0 bases and J by 0 bases, with 15 bases between the two germline ends. The germline V gene has CDR1 LGHNA and CDR2 YNFKEQ. Here the CDR3 DNA reads TGTGCCAGCAGCCAAGATCGATCGACAGCTAGCTCCTACGAGCAGTACTTC. It yields the protein CASSQDRSTASSYEQYF.